Presented here are 27 T cell receptor beta chains from one specimen sequenced in a study of long-term antiretroviral therapy in people with HIV (dated by TCRdb to the early 2020s). The immunoSEQ hsTCRB v3.0 assay was used at survey level resolution to sequence the TRB variable region. The table was pulled from immuneACCESS by TCRdb, which kept in-frame rearrangements only. Such tables lose some clones; where checked, under half of the loss comes from unresolved V genes, and the rest has no known cause. This sample comprises about 28,000 clones, 85% to 95% of them detected only once. The ten largest clones capture about 3.1% of the sample. The sequencing here drew on unsorted PBMCs, taken 5.3 years after starting antiretroviral therapy. The receptors here all came from a man over 45 with HIV.

CDR3 residues: CSVEDERGGGELFF. The CDR3 coding sequence is TGCAGCGTTGAAGATGAAAGGGGAGGCGGGGAGCTGTTTTTT. The V gene is TRBV29-1, the J gene TRBJ2-2, with a weak D call TRBD2 (6 bases). Between the trimmed V and J ends, which lost 0 bases and 7 bases, there was a span of 12 bases. CDR1 is SQVTM and CDR2 is ANQGSEA in the germline V gene. This CDR3 spans 14 amino acids.

This clone was found a few times. The chain combines TRBV10-1 with TRBJ2-3, with TRBD2 matching 9 bases. The CDR3 consists of 14 residues. Germline-derived CDR1 and CDR2 are WNHNN and SYGVQD (reference sequence). V shed 4 bases and J 7 bases; nucleotides not matched to a gene: 6. CDR3 sequence reads: CASSGAGGQYTQYF. For the CDR3, the DNA is TGCGCCAGCAGTGGTGCGGGGGGGCAGTATACGCAGTATTTT.

The rearrangement links TRBV30 to TRBJ2-7; possible D gene TRBD1, 6 bases. The CDR3 extends over 11 amino acids. CDR1 and CDR2 (germline): GTSNPN, SVGIG (reference sequence). Trimming removed 3 bases at V and 9 bases at J, with 12 bases between. CDR3 protein: CAWSQRGGQYF. The DNA for the CDR3 is TGTGCCTGGAGCCAAAGAGGGGGGCAGTACTTC. The complete variable domain, with remaining parts taken from reference TRBV30 and TRBJ2-7, reads SQTIHQWPATLVQPVGSPLSLECTVEGTSNPNLYWYRQAAGRGLQLLFYSVGIGQISSEVPQNLSASRPQDRQFILSSKKLLLSDSGFYLCAWSQRGGQYFGPGTRLTVT.

The V gene is TRBV6-6, the J gene TRBJ1-4, with D perhaps matching TRBD1 (5 bases). Deletions cut 3 bases from V and 8 bases from J, with 16 bases between. The CDR3 is 15 residues long. Germline CDR1 is MNHNY and CDR2 is SVGAGI (reference sequence). The CDR3 reads CASSYIPGTGEKLFF. The DNA of the CDR3 is TGTGCCAGCAGTTATATCCCCGGGACTGGGGAAAAACTGTTTTTT.

The chain uses TRBV9 and TRBJ2-2; D is possibly TRBD2 (7 bases). V lost 2 bases and J lost 3, with 17 bases in between. The CDR3 has 17 amino acids. CDR1 and CDR2 (germline): SGDLS, YYNGEE. The CDR3 loop reads CASSVRGGGRDTGELFF. Here the CDR3 DNA reads TGTGCCAGCAGCGTCCGTGGGGGGGGCCGAGACACCGGGGAGCTGTTTTTT.

CDR3 DNA sequence: TGCAGCGTTGTACCTTTTAGCACAGATACGCAGTATTTT. This encodes CSVVPFSTDTQYF. The chain uses TRBV29-1 and TRBJ2-3; D remains unclear. The germline V gene encodes CDR1 SQVTM and CDR2 ANQGSEA. Deletions cut 4 bases from V and 0 bases from J, with 8 bases between. This CDR3 has 13 amino acids.

V gene TRBV4-3 combines with J gene TRBJ2-7; perhaps D is TRBD1 or TRBD2 (5 bases each). From germline, CDR1 is LGHNA and CDR2 YSLEER. Deletions cut 4 bases from V and 3 bases from J, with 19 bases between. This CDR3 is built from 16 residues. CDR3 DNA: TGCGCCAGCAGCCCCTCTGGGGACGCAGGATACTACGAGCAGTACTTC. Its translation: CASSPSGDAGYYEQYF.

The chain couples TRBV5-4 to TRBJ1-1, with 7 positions matching TRBD1. CDR1 and CDR2 from the germline V gene are SGHNT and YYREEE (reference sequence). The J segment lost 1 base and the V segment lost 4 bases, leaving 7 bases of the junction unmatched. The CDR3 consists of 15 residues. CDR3 protein: CASSTTGASNTEAFF. The CDR3 nucleotides read TGTGCCAGCAGCACCACAGGGGCTTCGAACACTGAAGCTTTCTTT.

This clone was seen a single time. The CDR3 protein is CASSFVGGENNEQFF. CDR3 nucleotides: TGTGCCAGCAGCTTTGTGGGGGGCGAGAACAATGAGCAGTTCTTC. This chain links TRBV11-2 with TRBJ2-1; D possibly matches TRBD1 or TRBD2 (6 bases each). Trimming took off 3 bases at V and 5 bases at J, with 14 bases between the two ends. The CDR3 has 15 amino acids. CDR1 SGHAT and CDR2 FQNNGV come from the germline V gene.

The chain is built from TRBV30 and TRBJ1-3; D is uncertain. V shed 0 bases and J shed 0 bases, with 9 bases lying between them. The CDR3 spans 15 residues. Germline V gene sequence: CDR1 GTSNPN, CDR2 SVGIG (reference sequence). In DNA form, the CDR3 reads TGTGCCTGGAGTGTTCTCGGGAACTCTGGAAACACCATATATTTT. Encoded protein: CAWSVLGNSGNTIYF.

This clone was counted once. The rearrangement uses TRBV21-1 and TRBJ2-7; the D segment call TRBD1 is taken from the table without a DNA check. TRBV21-1 is flagged as a pseudogene. The CDR3 is 15 amino acids. The CDR3 loop is CASSTPTGVSYEQYF. In DNA, the CDR3 is TGTGCCAGCAGCACGCCGACAGGTGTCTCCTACGAGCAGTACTTC.

This chain links TRBV4-1 with TRBJ1-4; no clear D gene. This CDR3 region has 16 residues. Germline V gives CDR1 MGHRA, CDR2 YSYEKL. V lost 0 bases, J lost 3 bases, and 11 bases lay in between. The DNA for the CDR3 is TGCGCCAGCAGCCAAGACGGAGGATGGGCTAATGAAAAACTGTTTTTT. Its translation: CASSQDGGWANEKLFF.

This chain's CDR3 is CASSFGTGAPNTEAFF. The CDR3 bases are TGTGCCAGCAGCTTCGGGACAGGGGCCCCCAACACTGAAGCTTTCTTT. The J gene is TRBJ1-1, the V gene TRBV5-8; TRBD1 matches 10 bases. Germline CDR1 reads SGHTS; CDR2 reads YDEGEE. The CDR3 has 16 amino acids. Trimming removed 2 bases from V and 2 bases from J; junction bases left unmatched: 6.

V gene TRBV10-3 combines with J gene TRBJ1-3; D is uncertain. The germline CDR1 and CDR2 sequences are ENHRY and SYGVKD. With 6 bases removed from V and 0 bases from J, the gap between germline ends came to 12 bases. CDR3 length equals 15 residues. The CDR3 DNA follows: TGTGCCATCAGGTCCGACGGTTTCTCTGGAAACACCATATATTTT. It codes for CAIRSDGFSGNTIYF.

The sample holds a few counts of this clone. This chain uses TRBV27 with TRBJ2-7, with D perhaps given as TRBD1 or TRBD2 (5 bases each). Germline V gives CDR1 MNHEY, CDR2 SMNVEV (reference sequence). The CDR3 is 13 residues long. The V and J ends lost 6 bases and 7 bases respectively, with 16 bases between them. The CDR3 bases are TGTGCCAGCAGACGGGACCACCTGGGAGAGCAGTACTTC. It yields the protein CASRRDHLGEQYF.

This chain links TRBV4-2 with TRBJ2-5; perhaps TRBD2 as D (7 bases). CDR3 length: 15 residues. Germline lookup yields CDR1 LGHNA and CDR2 YNFKEQ. The germline V and J ends were trimmed by 0 bases and 7 bases, with 15 bases remaining between them. The DNA of the CDR3 is TGTGCCAGCAGCCAAGATTTGAGGGGGGGGGTGACCCAGTACTTC. This gives the protein CASSQDLRGGVTQYF.

The chain carries TRBV7-9 and TRBJ2-2; the D is unclear. V was clipped by 5 bases and J by 0 bases, with 10 bases between them. The CDR3 spans 15 residues. CDR1 and CDR2 (germline): SEHNR, FQNEAQ (reference sequence). This CDR3 reads CASSPSVTNTGELFF. The DNA of the CDR3 is TGTGCCAGCAGCCCGTCGGTTACGAACACCGGGGAGCTGTTTTTT.

The V and J genes are TRBV2 and TRBJ2-1, with 11 bases fitting TRBD2. This CDR3 is 14 amino acids long. CDR1 SNHLY and CDR2 FYNNEI come from the germline V gene. Trimming took 10 bases from V and 2 from J; bases not matched to a gene: 4. CDR3 protein: CATTSGGTYNEQFF. CDR3 nucleotides: TGTGCCACAACTAGCGGGGGCACCTACAATGAGCAGTTCTTC.

The rearrangement uses TRBV4-1 and TRBJ1-2; 8 bases fit TRBD1. Per the germline V gene, CDR1 is MGHRA and CDR2 is YSYEKL. The CDR3 extends over 15 amino acids. V lost 3 bases and J lost 4; bases outside the gene matches: 7. The chain's CDR3 is CASSHNRGGTYGYTF. In nucleotides, the CDR3 is TGCGCCAGCAGCCACAACAGGGGGGGAACCTATGGCTACACCTTC.

This clone was found once. The chain uses TRBV7-2 and TRBJ1-2; TRBD1 agrees at 8 bases. V gave up 7 bases and J gave up 3 bases; unmatched junction bases: 7. The CDR3 is 14 residues long. Germline V gene lookup returns CDR1 SGHTA and CDR2 FQGNSA. CDR3 sequence (DNA): TGTGCCAGCACCCTCGGACAGGGAGACTATGGCTACACCTTC. This translates into CASTLGQGDYGYTF. Variable domain in full (rest from reference TRBV7-2 and TRBJ1-2): GAGVSQSPSNKVTEKGKDVELRCDPISGHTALYWYRQSLGQGLEFLIYFQGNSAPDKSGLPSDRFSAERTGGSVSTLTIQRTQQEDSAVYLCASTLGQGDYGYTFGSGTRLTVV.

V is TRBV29-1 and J is TRBJ2-1; D call uncertain. V lost 6 bases, J lost 7 bases, and 10 bases lay in between. CDR3 length equals 11 residues. Germline CDR1 and CDR2: SQVTM and ANQGSEA. The CDR3 bases are TGCAGCGTGGCTACTTGGAATGAGCAGTTCTTC. Its protein is CSVATWNEQFF.

This sequence joins TRBV6-1 and TRBJ1-1; D not resolved. CDR3 length: 11 amino acids. V was cut by 9 bases and J by 0 bases, with 5 bases left in between. Looked up from germline, CDR1 is MNHNS and CDR2 is SASEGT. The CDR3 reads CASSMNTEAFF. The CDR3 DNA follows: TGTGCCAGTAGCATGAACACTGAAGCTTTCTTT.

This rearrangement joins TRBV29-1 to TRBJ1-4, with D possibly matching TRBD1 (6 bases). The CDR3 totals 12 residues. V shed 7 bases and J shed 3 bases, with 9 bases lying between them. CDR1 SQVTM and CDR2 ANQGSEA come from the germline V gene. The CDR3 DNA sequence: TGCAGCGCCGGGGGGCCTAATGAAAAACTGTTTTTT. It yields the protein CSAGGPNEKLFF.

The genes are TRBV11-3 and TRBJ2-1; weak D call: TRBD1 (6 bases). CDR3 length equals 14 residues. Germline V gene lookup returns CDR1 SGHNT and CDR2 YENEEA. Deletions cut 5 bases from V and 7 bases from J, with 15 bases between. CDR3 sequence: CASSNTRGSNEQFF. The CDR3 DNA sequence: TGTGCCAGCAGCAATACTAGGGGGAGTAATGAGCAGTTCTTC.

The chain uses TRBV6-1 and TRBJ1-2; 7 bases match TRBD1. CDR1 and CDR2 (germline): MNHNS, SASEGT. This CDR3 region has 14 residues. V shed 7 bases and J 4 bases; nucleotides not matched to a gene: 9. The CDR3 here is CASIGQEGRYGYTF. In nucleotides, the CDR3 is TGTGCCAGCATTGGACAGGAAGGACGCTATGGCTACACCTTC.

The chain is built from TRBV7-9 and TRBJ1-4, with TRBD1 matching over 7 bases. Germline values: CDR1 SEHNR, CDR2 FQNEAQ (reference sequence). Trimming took 3 bases from V and 8 from J; bases not matched to a gene: 12. The CDR3 is made up of 16 amino acids. The CDR3: CASSLEGVTGQEKLFF. CDR3 bases: TGTGCCAGCAGCTTGGAAGGGGTGACAGGGCAAGAAAAACTGTTTTTT.

CDR3 sequence: CASSPERGRGDTQYF. In DNA, the CDR3 is TGTGCCAGCAGCCCAGAGCGGGGGCGAGGAGATACGCAGTATTTT. The chain recombines TRBV13 with TRBJ2-3; TRBD2 matches at 8 bases. Germline values: CDR1 PRHDT, CDR2 FYEKMQ (reference sequence). The trim removed 5 bases at V and 5 bases at J, leaving 9 bases unmatched. The CDR3 contains 15 residues.